These 5 T cell receptor beta chains were all obtained from the same sample, sequenced in a study of blood T cell repertoires in COVID-19 (dated by TCRdb to between 2020 and 2021). The receptor library was made with the immunoSEQ multiplex PCR assay. TCRdb took this table from immuneACCESS and kept in-frame rearrangements with V and J called. Such tables lack part of the clones; where checked against another copy, unresolved V genes explain under half of the gap, and the rest is unexplained. The sample table lists roughly 160,000 clones, roughly 88% of them with a count of one. The biggest ten clones account for around 7% of the sample. Sequencing used peripheral blood. Receptors originate from a man aged 80 or over with COVID-19, enrolled during active disease.

This chain connects TRBV7-9 to TRBJ2-5, with D possibly matching TRBD1 (5 bases). The CDR3 is 16 residues long. Germline V CDR1 and CDR2: SEHNR, FQNEAQ (reference sequence). V lost 7 bases and J lost 0, with 18 bases in between. As DNA, the CDR3 is TGTGCCAGCAACCCCCAGGGTGATTGGGACCAAGAGACCCAGTACTTC. Translating it yields CASNPQGDWDQETQYF.

This rearrangement joins TRBV18 to TRBJ2-5, with D unresolved. Germline assignment: CDR1 KGHSH and CDR2 LQKENI. The ends were cut back, 2 bases at V and 5 bases at J, with 3 bases in the middle. The length of the CDR3 is 11 residues. DNA of the CDR3: TGTGCCAGCTCACCAAGCGAGACCCAGTACTTC. Amino acids: CASSPSETQYF.

The V call is TRBV16, the J call TRBJ1-5; the D gene is possibly TRBD1 (5 bases). Trimming pared 8 bases from V and 7 bases from J, leaving 18 bases between. The CDR3 is 14 amino acids. CDR1 KGHSY and CDR2 FQNENV come from the germline V gene. CDR3 protein: CASLSSTGGQPQHF. The DNA for the CDR3 is TGTGCCAGCCTTTCATCAACGGGGGGACAGCCCCAGCATTTT.

This chain joins TRBV4-3 and TRBJ2-7; maybe TRBD2 (7 bases). Germline CDR1 LGHNA, CDR2 YSLEER. The V and J ends lost 1 base and 5 bases respectively, with 21 bases between them. This CDR3 has 17 amino acids. CDR3 region: CASSQVVGGGSGNEQYF. The CDR3 DNA reads TGCGCCAGCAGCCAAGTAGTTGGGGGGGGCTCAGGGAACGAGCAGTACTTC.

The rearrangement joins TRBV2 to TRBJ1-2; 8 positions match TRBD1. This CDR3 contains 14 residues. Germline V gene lookup returns CDR1 SNHLY and CDR2 FYNNEI. V was clipped by 3 bases and J by 3 bases; unmatched bases: 3. DNA for the CDR3: TGTGCCAGCAGTGAGCAGGGGGCGGACTATGGCTACACCTTC. This translates into CASSEQGADYGYTF. The whole variable domain, filled in from reference TRBV2 and TRBJ1-2, reads EPEVTQTPSHQVTQMGQEVILRCVPISNHLYFYWYRQILGQKVEFLVSFYNNEISEKSEIFDDQFSVERPDGSNFTLKIRSTKLEDSAMYFCASSEQGADYGYTFGSGTRLTVV.